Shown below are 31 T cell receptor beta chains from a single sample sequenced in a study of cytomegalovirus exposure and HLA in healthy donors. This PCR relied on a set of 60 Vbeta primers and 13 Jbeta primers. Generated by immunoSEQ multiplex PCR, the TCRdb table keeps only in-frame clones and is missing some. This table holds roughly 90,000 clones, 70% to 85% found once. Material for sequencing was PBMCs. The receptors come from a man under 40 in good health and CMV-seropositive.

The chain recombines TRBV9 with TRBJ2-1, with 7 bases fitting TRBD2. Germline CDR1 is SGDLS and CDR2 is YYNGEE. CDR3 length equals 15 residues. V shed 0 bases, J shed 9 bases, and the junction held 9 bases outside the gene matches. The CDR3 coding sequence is TGTGCCAGCAGCGTAGCGGCGGGAGCTCAAAGTGAGCAGTTCTTC. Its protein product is CASSVAAGAQSEQFF.

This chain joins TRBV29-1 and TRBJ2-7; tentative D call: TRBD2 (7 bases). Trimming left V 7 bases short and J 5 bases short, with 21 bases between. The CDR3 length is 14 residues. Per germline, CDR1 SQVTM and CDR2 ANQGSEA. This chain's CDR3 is CSAGGGQGRDEQYF. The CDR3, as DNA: TGCAGCGCCGGAGGCGGTCAGGGGAGGGACGAGCAGTACTTC.

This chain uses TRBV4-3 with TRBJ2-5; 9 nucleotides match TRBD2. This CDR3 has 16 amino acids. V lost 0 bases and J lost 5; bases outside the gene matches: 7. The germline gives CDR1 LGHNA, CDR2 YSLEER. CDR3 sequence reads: CASSQERLAVGETQYF. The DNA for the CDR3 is TGCGCCAGCAGCCAAGAAAGACTAGCGGTGGGGGAGACCCAGTACTTC.

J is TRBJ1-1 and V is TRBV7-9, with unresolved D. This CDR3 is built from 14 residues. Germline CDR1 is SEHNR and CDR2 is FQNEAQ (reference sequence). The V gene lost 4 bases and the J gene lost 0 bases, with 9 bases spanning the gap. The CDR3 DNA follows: TGTGCCAGCAGCTGGGCTCCTCTGAACACTGAAGCTTTCTTT. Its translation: CASSWAPLNTEAFF. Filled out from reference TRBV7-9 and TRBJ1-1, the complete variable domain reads DTGVSQNPRHKITKRGQNVTFRCDPISEHNRLYWYRQTLGQGPEFLTYFQNEAQLEKSRLLSDRFSAERPKGSFSTLEIQRTEQGDSAMYLCASSWAPLNTEAFFGQGTRLTVV.

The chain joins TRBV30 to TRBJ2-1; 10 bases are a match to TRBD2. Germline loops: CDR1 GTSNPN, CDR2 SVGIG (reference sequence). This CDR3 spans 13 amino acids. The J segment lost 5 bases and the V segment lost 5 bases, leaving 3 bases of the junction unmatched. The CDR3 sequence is CAWSSGSHNEQFF. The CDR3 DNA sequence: TGTGCCTGGTCTAGCGGGAGTCACAATGAGCAGTTCTTC.

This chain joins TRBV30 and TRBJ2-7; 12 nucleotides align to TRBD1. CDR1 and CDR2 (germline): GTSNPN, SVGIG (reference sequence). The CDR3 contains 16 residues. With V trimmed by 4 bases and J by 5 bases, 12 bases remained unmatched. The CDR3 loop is CAWTPGTGGLGDEQYF. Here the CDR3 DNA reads TGTGCCTGGACCCCCGGGACAGGGGGCCTCGGCGACGAGCAGTACTTC. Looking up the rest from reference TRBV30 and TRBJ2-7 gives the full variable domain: SQTIHQWPATLVQPVGSPLSLECTVEGTSNPNLYWYRQAAGRGLQLLFYSVGIGQISSEVPQNLSASRPQDRQFILSSKKLLLSDSGFYLCAWTPGTGGLGDEQYFGPGTRLTVT.

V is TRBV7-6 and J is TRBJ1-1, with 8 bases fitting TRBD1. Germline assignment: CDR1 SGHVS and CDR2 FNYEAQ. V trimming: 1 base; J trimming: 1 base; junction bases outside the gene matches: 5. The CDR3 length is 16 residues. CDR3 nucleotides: TGTGCCAGCAGCTTAGGCCCCGGGACAGGGAACACTGAAGCTTTCTTT. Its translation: CASSLGPGTGNTEAFF.

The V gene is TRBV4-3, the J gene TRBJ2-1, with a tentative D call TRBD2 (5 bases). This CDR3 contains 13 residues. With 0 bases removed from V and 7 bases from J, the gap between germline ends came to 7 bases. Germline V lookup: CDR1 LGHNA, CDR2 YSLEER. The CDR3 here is CASSQDEGNEQFF. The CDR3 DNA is TGCGCCAGCAGCCAAGATGAGGGAAATGAGCAGTTCTTC.

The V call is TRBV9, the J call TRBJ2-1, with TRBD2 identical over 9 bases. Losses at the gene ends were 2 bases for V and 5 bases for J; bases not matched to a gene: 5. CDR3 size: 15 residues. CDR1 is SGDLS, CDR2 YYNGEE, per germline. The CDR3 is CASSVAGGPNNEQFF. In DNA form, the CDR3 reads TGTGCCAGCAGCGTGGCGGGGGGGCCAAACAATGAGCAGTTCTTC.

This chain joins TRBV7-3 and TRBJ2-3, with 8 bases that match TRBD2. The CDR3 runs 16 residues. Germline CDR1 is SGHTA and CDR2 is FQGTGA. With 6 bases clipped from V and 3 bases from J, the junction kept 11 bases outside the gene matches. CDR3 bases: TGTGCCAGCAGGTCACCGACTAGCGCCGTGACAGATACGCAGTATTTT. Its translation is CASRSPTSAVTDTQYF.

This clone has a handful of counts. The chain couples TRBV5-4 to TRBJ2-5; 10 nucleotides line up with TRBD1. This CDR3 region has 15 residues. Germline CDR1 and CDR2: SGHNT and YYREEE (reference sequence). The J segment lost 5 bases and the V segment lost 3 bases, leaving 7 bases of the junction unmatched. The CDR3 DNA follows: TGTGCCAGCAGCTACCAGACAGGGGGCACGGAGACCCAGTACTTC. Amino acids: CASSYQTGGTETQYF.

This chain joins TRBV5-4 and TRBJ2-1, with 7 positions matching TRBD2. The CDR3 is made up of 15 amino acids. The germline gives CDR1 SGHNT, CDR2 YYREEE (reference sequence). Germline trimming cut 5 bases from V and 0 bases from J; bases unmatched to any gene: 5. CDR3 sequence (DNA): TGTGCCAGCAGACTAGCGAGCAGCTCCTACAATGAGCAGTTCTTC. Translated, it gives CASRLASSSYNEQFF.

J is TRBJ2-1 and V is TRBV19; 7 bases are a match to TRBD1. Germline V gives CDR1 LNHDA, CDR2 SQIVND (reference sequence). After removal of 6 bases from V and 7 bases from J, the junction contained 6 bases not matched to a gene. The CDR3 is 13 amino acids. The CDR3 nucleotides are TGTGCCAGTAGCAGGACAGGTGAGAATGAGCAGTTCTTC. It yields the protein CASSRTGENEQFF.

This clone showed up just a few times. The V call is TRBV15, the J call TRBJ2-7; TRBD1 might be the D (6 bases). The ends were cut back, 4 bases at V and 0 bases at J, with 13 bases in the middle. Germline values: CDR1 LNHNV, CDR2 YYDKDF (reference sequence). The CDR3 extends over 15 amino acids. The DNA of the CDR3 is TGTGCCACCAGCAAAGGGGGTCCCTTCTCCTACGAGCAGTACTTC. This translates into CATSKGGPFSYEQYF. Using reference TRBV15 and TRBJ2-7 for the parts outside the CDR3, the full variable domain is DAMVIQNPRYQVTQFGKPVTLSCSQTLNHNVMYWYQQKSSQAPKLLFHYYDKDFNNEADTPDNFQSRRPNTSFCFLDIRSPGLGDTAMYLCATSKGGPFSYEQYFGPGTRLTVT.

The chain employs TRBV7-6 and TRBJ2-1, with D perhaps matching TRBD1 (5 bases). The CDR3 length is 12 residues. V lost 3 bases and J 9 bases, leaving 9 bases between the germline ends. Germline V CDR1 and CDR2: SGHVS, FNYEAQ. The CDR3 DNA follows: TGTGCCAGCAGCTTCCACCAGGGTGAGCAGTTCTTC. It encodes CASSFHQGEQFF.

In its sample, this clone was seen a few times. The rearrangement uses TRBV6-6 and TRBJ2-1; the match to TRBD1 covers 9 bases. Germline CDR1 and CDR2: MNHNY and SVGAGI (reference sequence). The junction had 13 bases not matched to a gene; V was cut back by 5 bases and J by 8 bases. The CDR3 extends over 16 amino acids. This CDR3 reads CASSPPGTGRLDEQFF. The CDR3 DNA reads TGTGCCAGCAGTCCACCCGGGACAGGGAGGTTGGATGAGCAGTTCTTC.

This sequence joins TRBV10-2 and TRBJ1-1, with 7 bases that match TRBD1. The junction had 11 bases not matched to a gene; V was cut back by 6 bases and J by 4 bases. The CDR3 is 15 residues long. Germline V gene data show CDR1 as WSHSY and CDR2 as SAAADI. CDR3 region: CASRATGLRGTEAFF. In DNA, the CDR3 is TGCGCCAGCAGAGCGACAGGGTTAAGGGGCACTGAAGCTTTCTTT.

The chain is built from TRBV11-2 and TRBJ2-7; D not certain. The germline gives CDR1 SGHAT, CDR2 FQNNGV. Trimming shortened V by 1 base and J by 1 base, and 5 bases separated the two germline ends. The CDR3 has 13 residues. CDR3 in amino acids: CASSLAGSYEQYF. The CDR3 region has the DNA TGTGCCAGCAGCTTAGCGGGTTCCTACGAGCAGTACTTC. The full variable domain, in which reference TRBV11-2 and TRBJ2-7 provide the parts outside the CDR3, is EAGVAQSPRYKIIEKRQSVAFWCNPISGHATLYWYQQILGQGPKLLIQFQNNGVVDDSQLPKDRFSAERLKGVDSTLKIQPAKLEDSAVYLCASSLAGSYEQYFGPGTRLTVT.

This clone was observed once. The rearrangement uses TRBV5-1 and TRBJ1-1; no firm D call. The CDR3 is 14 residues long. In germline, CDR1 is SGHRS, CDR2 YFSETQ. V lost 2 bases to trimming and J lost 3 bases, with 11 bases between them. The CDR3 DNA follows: TGCGCCAGCAGCTTAATCGACGGGGACACTGAAGCTTTCTTT. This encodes CASSLIDGDTEAFF.

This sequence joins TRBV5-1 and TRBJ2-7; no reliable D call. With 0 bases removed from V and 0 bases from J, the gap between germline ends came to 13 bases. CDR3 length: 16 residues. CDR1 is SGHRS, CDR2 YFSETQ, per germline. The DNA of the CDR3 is TGCGCCAGCAGCTTGGCCTATCCCACCCACTCCTACGAGCAGTACTTC. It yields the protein CASSLAYPTHSYEQYF.

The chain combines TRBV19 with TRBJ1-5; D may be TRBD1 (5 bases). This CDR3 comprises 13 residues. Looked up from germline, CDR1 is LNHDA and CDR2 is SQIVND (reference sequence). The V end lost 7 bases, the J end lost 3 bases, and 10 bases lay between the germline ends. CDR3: CASMMGLNQPQHF. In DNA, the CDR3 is TGTGCCAGTATGATGGGACTCAATCAGCCCCAGCATTTT.

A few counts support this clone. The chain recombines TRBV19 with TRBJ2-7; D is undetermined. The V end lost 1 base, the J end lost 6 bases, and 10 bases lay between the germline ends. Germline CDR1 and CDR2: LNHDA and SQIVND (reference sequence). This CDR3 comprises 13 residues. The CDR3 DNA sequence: TGTGCCAGTAGTATAGTTGACAAACGCGAGCAGTACTTC. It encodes CASSIVDKREQYF.

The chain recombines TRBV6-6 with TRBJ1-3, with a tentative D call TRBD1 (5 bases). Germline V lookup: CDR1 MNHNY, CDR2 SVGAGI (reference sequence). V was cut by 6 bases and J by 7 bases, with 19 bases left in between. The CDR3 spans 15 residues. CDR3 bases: TGTGCCAGCAGCACCGGGCAGGGAGGAACGAACACCATATATTTT. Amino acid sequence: CASSTGQGGTNTIYF.

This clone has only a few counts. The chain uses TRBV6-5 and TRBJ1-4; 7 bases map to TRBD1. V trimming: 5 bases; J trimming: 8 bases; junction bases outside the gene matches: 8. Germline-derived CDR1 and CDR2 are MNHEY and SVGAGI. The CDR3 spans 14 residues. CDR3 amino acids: CASSLAGGREKLFF. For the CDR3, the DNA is TGTGCCAGCAGTCTGGCAGGGGGTCGCGAAAAACTGTTTTTT.

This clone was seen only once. The CDR3 spells CASRSDRGRGNEQFF. Here the CDR3 DNA reads TGTGCCAGTAGGTCGGACAGGGGGCGGGGGAATGAGCAGTTCTTC. V gene TRBV19 combines with J gene TRBJ2-1; 11 bases fit TRBD1. The CDR3 consists of 15 residues. The V gene's germline CDR1 is LNHDA and CDR2 SQIVND (reference sequence). V trimming: 6 bases; J trimming: 7 bases; junction bases outside the gene matches: 8.

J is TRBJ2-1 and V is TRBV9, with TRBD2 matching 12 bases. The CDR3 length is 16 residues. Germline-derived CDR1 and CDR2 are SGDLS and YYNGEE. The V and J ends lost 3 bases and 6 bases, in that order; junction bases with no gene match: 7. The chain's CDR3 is CASSGRLAGVFNEQFF. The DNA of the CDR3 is TGTGCCAGCAGCGGGAGACTAGCGGGGGTTTTCAATGAGCAGTTCTTC.

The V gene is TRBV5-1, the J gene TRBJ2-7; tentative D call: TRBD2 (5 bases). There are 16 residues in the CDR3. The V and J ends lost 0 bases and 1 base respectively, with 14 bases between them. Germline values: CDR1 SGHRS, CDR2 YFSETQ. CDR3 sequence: CASSLDGGPGSYEQYF. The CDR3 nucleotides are TGCGCCAGCAGCTTGGATGGCGGGCCGGGATCCTACGAGCAGTACTTC.

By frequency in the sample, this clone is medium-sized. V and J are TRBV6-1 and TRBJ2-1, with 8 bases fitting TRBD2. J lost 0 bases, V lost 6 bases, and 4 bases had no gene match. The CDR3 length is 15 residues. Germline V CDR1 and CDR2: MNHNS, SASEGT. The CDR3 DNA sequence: TGTGCCAGCAGCTCAACTAGCGGCTCCTACAATGAGCAGTTCTTC. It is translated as CASSSTSGSYNEQFF.

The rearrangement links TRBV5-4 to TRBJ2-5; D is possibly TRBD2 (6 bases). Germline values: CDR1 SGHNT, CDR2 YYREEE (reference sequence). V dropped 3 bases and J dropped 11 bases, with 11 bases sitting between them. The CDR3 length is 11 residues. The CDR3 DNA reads TGTGCCAGCAGCTCCTCGGGAGAGCAGTACTTC. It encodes CASSSSGEQYF. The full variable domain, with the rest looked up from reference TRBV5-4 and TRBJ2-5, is ETGVTQSPTHLIKTRGQQVTLRCSSQSGHNTVSWYQQALGQGPQFIFQYYREEENGRGNFPPRFSGLQFPNYSSELNVNALELDDSALYLCASSSSGEQYFGPGTRLLVL.

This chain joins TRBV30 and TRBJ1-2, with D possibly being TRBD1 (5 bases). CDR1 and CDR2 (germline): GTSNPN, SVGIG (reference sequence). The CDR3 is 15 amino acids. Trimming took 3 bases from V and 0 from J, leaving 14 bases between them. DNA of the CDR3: TGTGCCTGGAGAGGAAAGGGGCTAGCTAACTATGGCTACACCTTC. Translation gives CAWRGKGLANYGYTF.

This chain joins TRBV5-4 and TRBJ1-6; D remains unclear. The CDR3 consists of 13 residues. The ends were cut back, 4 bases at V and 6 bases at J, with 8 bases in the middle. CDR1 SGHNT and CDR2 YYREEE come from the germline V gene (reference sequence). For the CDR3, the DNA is TGTGCCAGCAGCCGAGATGGTAATTCACCCCTCCACTTT. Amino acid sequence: CASSRDGNSPLHF.